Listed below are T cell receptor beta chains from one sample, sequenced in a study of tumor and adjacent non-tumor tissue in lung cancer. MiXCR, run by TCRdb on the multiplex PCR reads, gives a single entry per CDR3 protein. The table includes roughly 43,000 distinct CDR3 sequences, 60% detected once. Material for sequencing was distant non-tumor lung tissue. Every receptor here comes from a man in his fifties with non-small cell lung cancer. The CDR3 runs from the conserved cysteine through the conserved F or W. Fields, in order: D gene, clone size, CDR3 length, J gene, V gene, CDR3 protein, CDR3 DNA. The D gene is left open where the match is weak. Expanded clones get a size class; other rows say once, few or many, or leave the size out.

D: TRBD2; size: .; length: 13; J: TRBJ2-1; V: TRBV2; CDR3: CASRTGGEGEQFF; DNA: TGTGCCAGCAGGACCGGGGGGGAGGGTGAGCAGTTCTTC
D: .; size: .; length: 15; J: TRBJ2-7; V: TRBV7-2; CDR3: CASSLSTGGLYEQYF; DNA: TGTGCCAGCAGCTTAAGCACTGGGGGCCTTTACGAGCAGTACTTC
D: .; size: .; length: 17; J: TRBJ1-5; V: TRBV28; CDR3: CASSLMMRRGGAQPQHF; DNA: TGTGCCAGCAGTTTAATGATGAGAAGGGGAGGTGCTCAGCCCCAGCATTTT
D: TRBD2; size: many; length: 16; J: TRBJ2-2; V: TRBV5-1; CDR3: CASSHGLAGGTGELFF; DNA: TGCGCCAGCAGCCACGGACTAGCGGGAGGCACCGGGGAGCTGTTTTTT
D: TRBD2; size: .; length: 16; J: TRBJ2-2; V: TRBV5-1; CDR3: CASTFTAGEDTGELFF; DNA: TGCGCCAGCACCTTTACCGCGGGAGAGGACACCGGGGAGCTGTTTTTT
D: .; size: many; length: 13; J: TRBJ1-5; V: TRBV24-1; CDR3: CATSEGKEQPQHF; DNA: TGTGCCACCAGTGAAGGGAAGGAACAGCCCCAGCATTTT
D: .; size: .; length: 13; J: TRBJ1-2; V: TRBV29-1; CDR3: CSVHRRTNYGYTF; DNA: TGCAGCGTGCACAGGAGGACTAACTATGGCTACACATTC
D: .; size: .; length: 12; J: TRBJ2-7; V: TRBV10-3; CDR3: CAITETPAEQYF; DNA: TGCGCCATCACTGAAACTCCGGCCGAGCAGTACTTC
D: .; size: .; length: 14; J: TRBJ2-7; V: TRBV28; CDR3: CASRRPGNSYEQYF; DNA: TGTGCCAGCAGACGTCCGGGAAATTCCTACGAGCAGTACTTC
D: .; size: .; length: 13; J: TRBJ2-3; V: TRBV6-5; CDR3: CTSSLTDTDTQYF; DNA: TGTACCAGCAGTCTGACAGACACAGATACACAGTATTTT
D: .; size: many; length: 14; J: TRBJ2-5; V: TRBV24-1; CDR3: CATSDGIRQETQYF; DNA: TGTGCCACCAGTGATGGTATACGCCAAGAGACCCAGTACTTC
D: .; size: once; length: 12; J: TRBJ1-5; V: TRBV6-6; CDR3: CAGAHSNQPQHF; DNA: TGTGCCGGTGCTCATAGTAATCAGCCCCAGCATTTT
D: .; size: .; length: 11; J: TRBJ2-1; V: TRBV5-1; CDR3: CASNGDLEHFF; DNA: TGCGCCAGTAACGGGGATCTTGAGCATTTCTTC
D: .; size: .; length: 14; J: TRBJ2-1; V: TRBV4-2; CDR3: CASSQEEERNEQFF; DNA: TGTGCCAGCAGCCAAGAAGAGGAGCGCAATGAGCAGTTCTTC
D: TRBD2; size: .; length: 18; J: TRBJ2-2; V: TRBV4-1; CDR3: CASSLELRLAGWTGELFF; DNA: TGCGCCAGTAGCCTAGAATTAAGGCTAGCGGGATGGACCGGGGAGCTGTTTTTT
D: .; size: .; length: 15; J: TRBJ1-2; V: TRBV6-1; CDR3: CASSEALRDTYGHTF; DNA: TGTGCCAGCAGTGAAGCGCTTCGGGACACCTATGGCCACACCTTC
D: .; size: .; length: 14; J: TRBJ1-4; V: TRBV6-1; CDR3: CVNSRGQDNEKLFF; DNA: TGTGTCAACAGTAGAGGTCAAGATAATGAAAAACTGTTTTTT
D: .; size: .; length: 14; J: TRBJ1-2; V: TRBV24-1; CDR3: CATSPDEANYGYTF; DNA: TGTGCCACCAGTCCGGACGAAGCTAACTACGGCTACACCTTC
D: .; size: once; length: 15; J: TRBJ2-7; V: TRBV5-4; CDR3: CANSLAGIGAYEQYF; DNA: TGTGCCAACAGTTTGGCGGGGATAGGCGCCTACGAGCAGTACTTC
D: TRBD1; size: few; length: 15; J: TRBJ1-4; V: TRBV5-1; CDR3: CASSWMTGLNEKLFF; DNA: TGCGCCAGCAGCTGGATGACAGGGCTTAATGAAAAACTGTTTTTT
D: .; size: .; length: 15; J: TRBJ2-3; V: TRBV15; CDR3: CATSRDRITTDTQYF; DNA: TGTGCCACCAGCAGAGACCGGATCACCACAGATACGCAGTATTTT
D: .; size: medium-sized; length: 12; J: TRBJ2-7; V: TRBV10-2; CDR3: CASSETGYEQYF; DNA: TGCGCCAGCAGTGAAACCGGTTACGAGCAGTACTTC
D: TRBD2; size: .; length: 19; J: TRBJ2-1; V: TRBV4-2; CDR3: CPSSQEGCSGRAQYNEQFF; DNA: TGTCCCAGTAGCCAAGAAGGATGTAGCGGGAGGGCCCAGTACAATGAGCAGTTCTTC
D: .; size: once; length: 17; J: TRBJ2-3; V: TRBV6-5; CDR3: CASSYGLPRSSTDTQYF; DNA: TGTGCCAGCAGTTACGGCCTGCCTCGCTCTAGCACAGATACGCAGTATTTT